This T cell receptor beta chain was captured in a study of blood T cell repertoires in COVID-19 (TCRdb year 2020). General notes on the study: The collaborator samples originated in the United States, Italy and Spain and spanned the acute and convalescent phases of COVID-19. Where available, HLA class I and class II types were taken from metadata supplied by the sample provider and were not determined by assay-based typing. Subjects who had been exposed to COVID-19, were actively infected with it, or had recovered from it provided the deeply sampled blood TCRbeta repertoires that made up the dataset. A de-identified subject ID, COVID-19 status, age in years and sex were almost always included in the sample metadata. The samples were drawn from the first 160 participants of the ongoing ImmuneRACE study and from 1,254 subjects provided by 6 global collaborators. The repertoires were released in a freely available public database meant as a resource for research on the immune response to SARS-CoV-2. The prospective study material was composed of cDNA or gDNA derived from T cells, B-cell-depleted T cells, or PBMCs.

The immunoSEQ Assay, a bias-controlled multiplex PCR, was used to amplify TCRbeta CDR3 regions from genomic DNA. Regarding the original processing steps: The number of nucleated cells in each sample was estimated by amplification of reference gene primers within the assay. To quantify the absolute abundance of each unique TCRbeta CDR3 rearrangement, sequence reads were collapsed and filtered. For each sample, productive Simpson clonality was calculated by taking the square root of Simpson's diversity index across productive rearrangements. TCRdb provides this immuneACCESS table in a form limited to in-frame rearrangements. Some clones are lacking; in checked studies, under half of them reflect an unresolved V gene, and why the rest are absent is not known. The DNA was the basis for D and trimming; V, J and clone size are from that table. The sample includes some 120,000 clones, with around 83% observed a single time. The ten most abundant clones make up roughly 10% of the sample.

As regards this clone: It has no known antigen specificity. Per-base quality was not reported, and no clone a single base away is much larger than it.

Whole blood was collected in K2EDTA tubes by collaborating institutions according to the institutions' own protocols. For TCRbeta analysis, collaborators shipped samples in one of three forms: frozen whole blood, isolated PBMCs, or DNA extracted from either of those sample types. There are 15 amino acids in the CDR3, from cysteine to phenylalanine inclusive. Only the CDR3 DNA is retained, 45 bases long and in frame from the first base. The V end loses 8 bases and the J end loses 0 bases, and a stretch of 15 bases separates them. Per the germline V gene, SNHLY is the CDR1 and FYNNEI is the CDR2. Broader findings and caveats from the paper: How much clinical and demographic metadata was included differed by source and by participant, and the metadata was provided uncurated.

The receptor was derived from a man in his 60s with acute or convalescent COVID-19. The source material was peripheral blood. The V and J segments used are TRBV2 and TRBJ2-3; tentative D gene TRBD2, with 6 bases matching. CDR3 reads: CASRRGGASTDTQYF. The DNA reads TGTGCCAGCCGGAGGGGCGGGGCTAGCACAGATACGCAGTATTTT.